This T cell receptor (beta chain) was found in a study of shared T cell receptors in the human thymus. V lost 0 bases and J lost 2, with 11 bases in between. This CDR3 has 14 residues. CDR1 is GTSNPN, CDR2 SVGIG, per germline (reference sequence). This clone has a single count. The table came from immunoSEQ multiplex PCR; TCRdb's copy has only in-frame clones and leaves some out. In the table there are roughly 660,000 clones, approximately 90% of which are singletons. The same sample was also studied in work on human thymus T cells. That work contributes: All donors were healthy Finnish infants who were undergoing corrective surgery to treat congenital heart defects.

The chain uses TRBV30 and TRBJ2-7; D possibly corresponds to TRBD2 (5 bases). The source material was thymocytes. The sequence derives from a boy less than two years old with a congenital heart defect. The DNA of the CDR3 is TGTGCCTGGAGTGTACAGCCCGGGACCTACGAGCAGTACTTC. Protein: CAWSVQPGTYEQYF.